The 28 T cell receptor beta chains below all came from one sample that was sequenced in a study of T cells after yellow fever vaccination. TCRdb recomputed calls from the 5' RACE reads with MiXCR, one row per CDR3 protein. The sample yields 450,000 to 550,000 distinct CDR3 sequences, around a fifth seen once. The sequenced sample was PBMCs, obtained about 20 days after the first yellow fever vaccination. The source is a man in his late teens or twenties who received the YFV17D yellow fever vaccine.

This clonotype was seen repeatedly, ten times or more. The chain recombines TRBV28 with TRBJ2-4; D uncertain. This CDR3 comprises 13 residues. From germline, CDR1 is MDHEN and CDR2 SYDVKM. Trimming shortened V by 6 bases and J by 5 bases, and 11 bases separated the two germline ends. The CDR3 DNA reads as TGTGCCAGCAGCCCGGACCGCGAAAACATTCAGTACTTC. It specifies CASSPDRENIQYF. The full variable domain, with the rest looked up from reference TRBV28 and TRBJ2-4, is DVKVTQSSRYLVKRTGEKVFLECVQDMDHENMFWYRQDPGLGLRLIYFSYDVKMKEKGDIPEGYSVSREKKERFSLILESASTNQTSMYLCASSPDRENIQYFGAGTRLSVL.

This clonotype was seen repeatedly, ten times or more. The rearrangement links TRBV28 to TRBJ2-2, with no clear D. Trimming left V 8 bases short and J 13 bases short, with 20 bases between. Germline V gene sequence: CDR1 MDHEN, CDR2 SYDVKM. The CDR3 has 13 residues. CDR3 protein: CASRIDRPARLFF. The CDR3 DNA reads TGTGCCAGCCGGATTGACCGTCCGGCAAGGCTGTTTTTT.

The J gene is TRBJ2-1, the V gene TRBV20-1; 11 bases align to TRBD2. Germline trimming cut 3 bases from V and 5 bases from J; bases unmatched to any gene: 9. Germline V gene sequence: CDR1 DFQATT, CDR2 SNEGSKA (reference sequence). The CDR3 runs to 16 residues. CDR3 nucleotide sequence: TGCAGTGCTAGGGATCCTAGCGGGGGGAACAACAATGAGCAGTTCTTC. Protein product: CSARDPSGGNNNEQFF.

This clonotype was detected many times. J is TRBJ2-3 and V is TRBV5-1, with D possibly being TRBD2 (5 bases). The CDR3 runs to 11 residues. Germline V CDR1 and CDR2: SGHRS, YFSETQ. The germline V and J ends were trimmed by 5 bases and 5 bases, with 6 bases remaining between them. CDR3 DNA sequence: TGCGCCAGCAGACGGGGAGATACGCAGTATTTT. This translates into CASRRGDTQYF.

This clonotype was seen a handful of times. V is TRBV7-8 and J is TRBJ1-4; D gene uncertain. The germline gives CDR1 SGHVS, CDR2 FQNEAQ. The ends were cut back, 1 base at V and 8 bases at J, with 17 bases in the middle. The CDR3 runs 16 residues. The CDR3 spells CASSLGVTFGAEKLFF. DNA of the CDR3: TGTGCCAGCAGCTTAGGGGTGACCTTTGGTGCCGAAAAACTGTTTTTT.

This clonotype has more than one count but fewer than ten. V is TRBV7-6 and J is TRBJ2-1; D remains unclear. Germline values: CDR1 SGHVS, CDR2 FNYEAQ. V shed 6 bases and J shed 1 base, with 10 bases lying between them. The CDR3 is 14 amino acids. The CDR3 loop is CASSGRASYNEQFF. CDR3 DNA: TGTGCCAGCAGTGGACGGGCTTCCTACAATGAGCAGTTCTTC.

Ten or more counts support this clonotype. The V call is TRBV2, the J call TRBJ2-3; no definite D call. This CDR3 has 13 amino acids. Germline assignment: CDR1 SNHLY and CDR2 FYNNEI. V was trimmed by 2 bases and J by 6 bases, leaving 9 bases between them. DNA of the CDR3: TGTGCCAGCAGTGAACCCTTCACGGATACGCAGTATTTT. This gives the protein CASSEPFTDTQYF.

In regard to this clonotype: Sequence at one end of the junction differs from germline and may be a read error. The V and J genes are TRBV3-1 and TRBJ2-2; D is possibly TRBD2 (5 bases). CDR1 and CDR2 (germline): LGHDT, YNNKEL (reference sequence). The CDR3 loop spans 13 amino acids. In nucleotides, the CDR3 is TGTGCCAGCACCCGCCGCGGGTTCGGGGAGCAGTTTTTT. Its protein is CASTRRGFGEQFF.

This clonotype came up a few times. The chain is built from TRBV7-8 and TRBJ2-5; 7 bases line up with TRBD2. The CDR3 spans 16 residues. The germline V gene encodes CDR1 SGHVS and CDR2 FQNEAQ. After removal of 2 bases from V and 1 base from J, the junction contained 7 bases not matched to a gene. The CDR3 is CASSLNRLASQETQYF. The DNA of the CDR3 is TGTGCCAGCAGCTTAAACCGACTAGCATCCCAAGAGACCCAGTACTTC.

The chain combines TRBV6-5 with TRBJ1-6, with D unresolved. V lost 0 bases and J 10 bases, leaving 7 bases between the germline ends. Germline CDR1 MNHEY, CDR2 SVGAGI. CDR3 size: 13 residues. This chain's CDR3 is CASSYSNVSPLHF. In DNA, the CDR3 is TGTGCCAGCAGTTACTCGAATGTGTCACCCCTCCACTTT.

This clonotype was seen more than once but under ten times. The J gene is TRBJ1-1, the V gene TRBV7-9; D is unclear. CDR1 is SEHNR, CDR2 FQNEAQ, per germline (reference sequence). Trimming cost V 2 bases and J 0 bases, with 10 bases left between them. The length of the CDR3 is 15 residues. The CDR3 here is CASSLNRGMNTEAFF. The CDR3 bases are TGTGCCAGCAGCTTAAATCGGGGAATGAACACTGAAGCTTTCTTT.

This clonotype came up a few times. The chain joins TRBV16 to TRBJ2-5; perhaps D is TRBD1 or TRBD2 (5 bases each). CDR1 and CDR2 (germline): KGHSY, FQNENV. The CDR3 has 16 amino acids. V was trimmed by 1 base and J by 5 bases, leaving 17 bases between them. CDR3 coding DNA: TGTGCCAGCAGCCAATGGGGCTCCTTGGGGGATGAGACCCAGTACTTC. It codes for CASSQWGSLGDETQYF.

The gene calls are TRBV6-1 and TRBJ2-5; 8 positions agree with TRBD1. Germline CDR1 MNHNS, CDR2 SASEGT. The CDR3 length is 16 residues. With V trimmed by 6 bases and J by 2 bases, 11 bases remained unmatched. The CDR3: CASSRLLDRGQETQYF. The DNA of the CDR3 is TGTGCCAGCAGCCGACTCCTCGACAGGGGTCAAGAGACCCAGTACTTC.

The V and J genes are TRBV28 and TRBJ2-7; D unresolved. The CDR3 runs to 13 residues. V was pared by 6 bases and J by 3 bases, with 12 bases between. Germline V CDR1 and CDR2: MDHEN, SYDVKM. The CDR3 nucleotides are TGTGCCAGCAGCCCACCGGGCGTCTACGAGCAGTACGTC. This gives the protein CASSPPGVYEQYV.

This clonotype was detected a few times. The gene calls are TRBV7-2 and TRBJ2-1; possibly TRBD2 for D (5 bases). Germline CDR1 is SGHTA and CDR2 is FQGNSA. The CDR3 is made up of 11 amino acids. Trimming cost V 6 bases and J 10 bases, with 10 bases left between them. The DNA for the CDR3 is TGTGCCAGCAGTACCACGGGGGAGCAGTTCTTC. It yields the protein CASSTTGEQFF.

In its sample, this clonotype was seen a few times. This chain joins TRBV5-6 and TRBJ2-7, with D possibly TRBD2 on 6 matching bases. Trimming removed 1 base from V and 1 base from J, with 18 bases in between. The germline V gene has CDR1 SGHDT and CDR2 YYEEEE. The CDR3 spans 17 residues. The CDR3 DNA sequence: TGTGCCAGCAGCTTGTCGGGAGCCGGGACGGCGTCCTACGAGCAGTACTTC. Its protein is CASSLSGAGTASYEQYF.

There are many counts of this clonotype. The chain uses TRBV9 and TRBJ2-1; D is undetermined. The CDR3 runs 14 residues. The germline V gene has CDR1 SGDLS and CDR2 YYNGEE. Trimming pared 2 bases from V and 2 bases from J, leaving 8 bases between. CDR3 bases: TGTGCCAGCAGCGTCTCCCAACCCTACAATGAGCAGTTCTTC. Translating it yields CASSVSQPYNEQFF. The full variable domain, with the rest looked up from reference TRBV9 and TRBJ2-1, is DSGVTQTPKHLITATGQRVTLRCSPRSGDLSVYWYQQSLDQGLQFLIQYYNGEERAKGNILERFSAQQFPDLHSELNLSSLELGDSALYFCASSVSQPYNEQFFGPGTRLTVL.

This chain links TRBV7-3 with TRBJ2-5; the match to TRBD1 covers 12 bases. V shed 0 bases, J shed 4 bases, and the junction held 6 bases outside the gene matches. Germline-derived CDR1 and CDR2 are SGHTA and FQGTGA. This CDR3 has 17 amino acids. This chain's CDR3 is CASSLTGTGGHVETQYF. DNA of the CDR3: TGTGCCAGCAGCTTAACGGGGACAGGGGGCCATGTAGAGACCCAGTACTTC.

This clonotype has ten or more counts. The chain links TRBV20-1 to TRBJ2-3; D uncertain. The CDR3 contains 16 residues. In germline, CDR1 is DFQATT, CDR2 SNEGSKA (reference sequence). V was shortened by 1 base and J by 0 bases, with 14 bases between the two germline ends. The CDR3 DNA reads as TGCAGTGCTAGAGTAGGTGGCGGTTCTAGCACAGATACGCAGTATTTT. Its translation is CSARVGGGSSTDTQYF.

The CDR3, as DNA: TGTGCCAGCAGCCAACCTTCGACAGGGATAAATCGAGATACGCAGTATTTT. Translation: CASSQPSTGINRDTQYF. The rearrangement uses TRBV4-2 and TRBJ2-3; 7 bases agree with TRBD1. This CDR3 comprises 17 residues. From germline, CDR1 is LGHNA and CDR2 YNFKEQ. V trimming: 2 bases; J trimming: 5 bases; junction bases outside the gene matches: 13.

The chain uses TRBV28 and TRBJ1-4, with no clear D. Germline V gene lookup returns CDR1 MDHEN and CDR2 SYDVKM. CDR3 size: 15 residues. Trimming pared 8 bases from V and 0 bases from J, leaving 13 bases between. The CDR3 loop is CASRSAGATNEKLFF. The CDR3 coding sequence is TGTGCCAGCCGGTCCGCGGGAGCAACTAATGAAAAACTGTTTTTT.

V and J are TRBV3-1 and TRBJ2-3; D may be TRBD1 (5 bases). Germline loops: CDR1 LGHDT, CDR2 YNNKEL (reference sequence). CDR3 size: 14 residues. The germline V and J ends were trimmed by 0 bases and 4 bases, with 8 bases remaining between them. The CDR3 protein is CASSQDTGPDTQYF. The CDR3 region has the DNA TGTGCCAGCAGCCAAGACACAGGCCCAGATACGCAGTATTTT.

The V and J genes are TRBV5-5 and TRBJ2-5, with 9 bases identical to TRBD1. There are 15 residues in the CDR3. The germline V gene encodes CDR1 SGHKS and CDR2 YYEKEE (reference sequence). J lost 4 bases, V lost 4 bases, and 8 bases had no gene match. For the CDR3, the DNA is TGTGCCAGCAGCCACGGGCTGGACAGGGGAGAGACCCAGTACTTC. It encodes CASSHGLDRGETQYF.

This clonotype was counted between two and nine times. The rearrangement uses TRBV20-1 and TRBJ2-7; 12 nucleotides line up with TRBD1. With V trimmed by 7 bases and J by 5 bases, 9 bases remained unmatched. CDR1 is DFQATT and CDR2 is SNEGSKA in the germline V gene (reference sequence). The CDR3 sequence is 14 residues long. CDR3 region: CSVQGQGAKNEQYF. The CDR3 nucleotides are TGCAGTGTTCAGGGACAGGGGGCTAAGAACGAGCAGTACTTC.

This clonotype was seen a handful of times. CDR3 nucleotide sequence: TGTGCCAGCAGTTACCGGGCGCACGAGACCCAGTACTTC. Translated: CASSYRAHETQYF. The chain combines TRBV6-5 with TRBJ2-5; D is unclear. The germline V and J ends were trimmed by 2 bases and 5 bases, with 9 bases remaining between them. Germline values: CDR1 MNHEY, CDR2 SVGAGI. The CDR3 consists of 13 residues.

This clonotype has just a few counts. This chain uses TRBV11-2 with TRBJ2-1; possibly TRBD1 or TRBD2 for D (5 bases each). Per the germline V gene, CDR1 is SGHAT and CDR2 is FQNNGV. The CDR3 consists of 13 residues. Trimming cost V 5 bases and J 10 bases, with 15 bases left between them. The CDR3 sequence: CASSQGRLVEQFF. Here the CDR3 DNA reads TGTGCCAGCAGCCAGGGACGGCTGGTAGAGCAGTTCTTC.

This clonotype came up a few times. J is TRBJ2-3 and V is TRBV7-9, with 8 bases fitting TRBD2. Germline CDR1 SEHNR, CDR2 FQNEAQ (reference sequence). Trimming removed 5 bases from V and 15 bases from J; junction bases left unmatched: 10. The length of the CDR3 is 12 residues. The CDR3 loop is CASSAAGTRYYF. The CDR3 DNA sequence: TGTGCCAGCAGCGCCGCCGGGACTAGGTATTATTTT.

This chain uses TRBV6-1 with TRBJ1-5; possibly TRBD1 for D (6 bases). V was shortened by 6 bases and J by 0 bases, with 21 bases between the two germline ends. Germline CDR1 is MNHNS and CDR2 is SASEGT. The CDR3 is 18 amino acids. CDR3 DNA sequence: TGTGCCAGCAGAGGGGGGGGTAGGGGCGCGTCTAGCAATCAGCCCCAGCATTTT. Amino acids: CASRGGGRGASSNQPQHF.